This T cell receptor beta chain was identified during a study of blood T cell repertoires in COVID-19 (dated by TCRdb to the early 2020s). Regarding the complete study: Samples from collaborators originated in the United States, Italy and Spain and spanned both the acute and convalescent phases of COVID-19. The material from the prospective study consisted of cDNA or gDNA derived from T cells, B-cell-depleted T cells, or PBMCs. Subjects who had been exposed to COVID-19, were actively infected with it, or had recovered from it provided the deeply sampled blood TCRbeta repertoires that made up the dataset. A freely available public database, intended as a resource for researchers studying the immune response to SARS-CoV-2, is where the repertoires were released. The samples were drawn from two sources: the first 160 participants of the ongoing ImmuneRACE study, and 950 to 1,500 subjects contributed by 6 global collaborators. Sample metadata almost always included a de-identified subject ID, COVID-19 status, age in years and sex. Where available, HLA class I and class II types were obtained from metadata supplied by the sample provider rather than from assay-based typing. General study outcomes and caveats: How much clinical and demographic metadata was included differed by source and by participant, and the metadata was provided uncurated.

TCRbeta CDR3 regions were amplified from genomic DNA using the immunoSEQ Assay, a bias-controlled multiplex PCR. On the authors' methods: The number of nucleated cells in each sample was estimated from the amplification of reference gene primers within the assay. Sequence reads were collapsed and filtered to measure the absolute abundance of every unique TCRbeta CDR3 rearrangement. For each sample, productive Simpson clonality was calculated by taking the square root of Simpson's diversity index across productive rearrangements. TCRdb took this table from immuneACCESS and kept in-frame rearrangements with V and J called. Such tables lack part of the clones; where checked against another copy, unresolved V genes explain under half of the gap, and the rest is unexplained. V and J calls plus clone size are reproduced from that table; the DNA served to infer D and trimming. A total of a few hundred thousand clones appear in this sample, 70% to 90% of them only once. Jointly, the top ten make up roughly 6.7% of the sample.

One collaborating source in Seattle enrolled patients during active infection and followed them longitudinally through the course of disease. Collaborating institutions collected whole blood in K2EDTA tubes following their own protocols. For TCRbeta analysis, collaborator samples were shipped as frozen whole blood, as isolated PBMCs, or as DNA extracted from either sample type. V lost 1 base and J lost 6 bases, and the count of bases not matched to a germline gene is 4. The CDR3 numbers 14 residues from cysteine through phenylalanine. The entry retains the CDR3 DNA only, 42 bases that are in frame from base 1. CDR1 and CDR2 (GTSNPN, SVGIG) derive from the germline V gene (reference sequence). Concerning this clone itself: There is no known antigen for this receptor. No much larger clone exists at a distance of one base, and base qualities are not known.

Recombination linked TRBV30 to TRBJ1-3; 9 central nucleotides agree with TRBD1. The clonotype comes from a young woman with COVID-19, enrolled during active disease. The sequencing input was peripheral blood. CDR3 reads: CAWSEGQGVNTIYF. The DNA sequence follows: TGTGCCTGGAGTGAGGGACAGGGAGTAAACACCATATATTTT.